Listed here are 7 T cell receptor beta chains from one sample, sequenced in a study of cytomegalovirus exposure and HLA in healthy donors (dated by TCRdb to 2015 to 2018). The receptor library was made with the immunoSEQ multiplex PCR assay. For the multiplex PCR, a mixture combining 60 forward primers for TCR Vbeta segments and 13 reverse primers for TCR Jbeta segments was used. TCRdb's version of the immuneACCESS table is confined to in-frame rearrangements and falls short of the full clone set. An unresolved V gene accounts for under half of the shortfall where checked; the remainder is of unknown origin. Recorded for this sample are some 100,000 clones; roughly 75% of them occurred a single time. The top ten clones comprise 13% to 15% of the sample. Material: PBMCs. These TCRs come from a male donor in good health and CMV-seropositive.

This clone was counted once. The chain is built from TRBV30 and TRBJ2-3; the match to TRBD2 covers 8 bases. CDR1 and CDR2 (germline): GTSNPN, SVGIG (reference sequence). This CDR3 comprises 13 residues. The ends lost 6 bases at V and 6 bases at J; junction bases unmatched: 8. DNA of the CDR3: TGTGCCTGCCGGGGGGGCCTTCGTGATACGCAGTATTTT. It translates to CACRGGLRDTQYF.

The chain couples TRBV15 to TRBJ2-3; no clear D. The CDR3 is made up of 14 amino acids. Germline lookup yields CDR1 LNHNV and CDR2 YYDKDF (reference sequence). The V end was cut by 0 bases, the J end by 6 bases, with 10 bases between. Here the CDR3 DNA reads TGTGCCACCAGCAGAGATGGCCCATTGGATACGCAGTATTTT. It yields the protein CATSRDGPLDTQYF.

CDR3 amino acids: CATARGGREGYEQYF. The CDR3 DNA is TGTGCCACCGCCCGAGGGGGTAGGGAGGGGTACGAGCAGTACTTC. V usage is TRBV10-3 and J usage is TRBJ2-7; maybe TRBD2 (7 bases). V lost 10 bases and J 4 bases, leaving 23 bases between the germline ends. The CDR3 consists of 15 residues. CDR1 is ENHRY, CDR2 SYGVKD, per germline.

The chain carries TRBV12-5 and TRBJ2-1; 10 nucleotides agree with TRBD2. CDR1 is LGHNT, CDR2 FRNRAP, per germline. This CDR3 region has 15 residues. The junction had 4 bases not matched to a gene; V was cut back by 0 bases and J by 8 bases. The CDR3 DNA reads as TGTGCTAGTGGTTTGGTACTAGCGGGGAGCGATGAGCAGTTCTTC. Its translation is CASGLVLAGSDEQFF.

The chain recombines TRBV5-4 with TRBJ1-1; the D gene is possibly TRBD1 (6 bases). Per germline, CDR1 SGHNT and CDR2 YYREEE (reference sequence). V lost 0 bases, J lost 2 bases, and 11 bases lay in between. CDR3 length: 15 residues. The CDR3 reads CASSLDQGKNTEAFF. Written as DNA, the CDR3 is TGTGCCAGCAGCTTGGACCAGGGGAAAAACACTGAAGCTTTCTTT. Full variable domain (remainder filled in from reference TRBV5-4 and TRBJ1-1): ETGVTQSPTHLIKTRGQQVTLRCSSQSGHNTVSWYQQALGQGPQFIFQYYREEENGRGNFPPRFSGLQFPNYSSELNVNALELDDSALYLCASSLDQGKNTEAFFGQGTRLTVV.

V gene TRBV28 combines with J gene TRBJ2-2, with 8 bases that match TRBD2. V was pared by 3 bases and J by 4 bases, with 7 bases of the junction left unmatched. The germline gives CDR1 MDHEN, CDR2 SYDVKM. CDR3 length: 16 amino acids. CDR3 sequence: CASSLGPGLATGELFF. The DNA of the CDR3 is TGTGCCAGCAGTTTGGGGCCTGGACTAGCCACCGGGGAGCTGTTTTTT.

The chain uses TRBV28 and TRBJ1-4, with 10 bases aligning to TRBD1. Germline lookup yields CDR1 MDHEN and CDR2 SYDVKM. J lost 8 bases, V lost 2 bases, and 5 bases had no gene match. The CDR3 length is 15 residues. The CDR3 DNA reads TGTGCCAGCAGTTTACACGGGACAGGGGCAGAAAAACTGTTTTTT. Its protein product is CASSLHGTGAEKLFF.